There are many counts of the clone carrying this T cell receptor beta chain. The antigen remains unidentified. Germline CDR1 and CDR2: MNHNS and SASEGT. CDR3 length: 14 amino acids. Trimming stripped 4 bases from V and 3 bases from J, with 13 bases between. The source of the sample is a study of Graves' ophthalmopathy and Graves' hyperthyroidism. Study results and caveats: For separating ophthalmopathy from stable hyperthyroidism, a 13-signature model gave 87.88% sensitivity and roughly 83% specificity.

RNA served as the template for amplifying TCR beta CDR3 regions. Second-round multiplex PCR came after a first-round RT-PCR that employed HTBI primers. In TCRdb, the multiplex PCR reads were re-called with MiXCR into one record per CDR3 protein. The sample consists of about 620,000 distinct CDR3 sequences, 22% of them appearing once. The specimen was peripheral blood. The clonotype was recovered from a woman under 30 with stable Graves' hyperthyroidism. Some clones in this sample may be carry-over from other donors' samples. The rearrangement uses TRBV6-1 and TRBJ2-7; D is perhaps TRBD2 (5 bases). CDR3 sequence (DNA): TGTGCCAGCAGTGGAGCGGTCGGCGTCTACGAGCAGTACTTC. This encodes CASSGAVGVYEQYF.